One sample yielded the 14 T cell receptor beta chains listed below, sequenced in a study of human T cells and chemical hapten exposure. Time point described: patch test 1, 2 weeks after DPC sensitization. Indicated treatment: therapeutic diphenylcyclopropenone sensitization with weekly scalp DPC. TCRdb reprocessed the RACE reads with MiXCR, giving one entry per CDR3 protein. The profile shows around 380,000 distinct CDR3 sequences, nearly 5% of them singletons. Sequencing was performed on whole blood, taken in connection with sensitization to the hapten diphenylcyclopropenone (DPC). These receptors originate from a woman in her 50s with alopecia areata. Some clones in this sample may be carry-over from other donors' samples.

This clonotype was observed many times. This chain uses TRBV21-1 with TRBJ2-3. TRBV21-1 is flagged as a pseudogene. This CDR3 is built from 8 residues. CDR3 nucleotides: TGTGCCAGCAGCAAAAGGTATTTT. It encodes CASSKRYF.

Comment on this clonotype: The junction and the germline gene differ at one end; a read error may be behind it. Here the CDR3 reads CSARDSGHGTTGELFF. As DNA, the CDR3 is TGCAGTGCTAGAGATTCCGGTCACGGGACCACCGGCGAGCTGTTTTTT. This chain connects TRBV20-1 to TRBJ2-2; D may match TRBD1 or TRBD2 (5 bases each). Per the germline V gene, CDR1 is DFQATT and CDR2 is SNEGSKA (reference sequence). The CDR3 is 16 amino acids.

As concerns this clonotype: It may be a read error: a sequence one base away is much more abundant. V usage is TRBV2 and J usage is TRBJ1-5, with TRBD1 matching 8 bases. This CDR3 is built from 15 residues. Germline CDR1 is SNHLY and CDR2 is FYNNEI. As DNA, the CDR3 is TGTGTCAGCAGTCTTCCCGGACAGGGAGTGCAGCCCCAGCATTTT. Encoded protein: CVSSLPGQGVQPQHF.

The V call is TRBV27, the J call TRBJ2-7, with TRBD1 matching 10 bases. The CDR3 runs to 14 residues. The V gene's germline CDR1 is MNHEY and CDR2 SMNVEV (reference sequence). J was trimmed by 7 bases and V by 3 bases; bases with no gene match: 6. The CDR3 protein is CASSFGQGQGEQYF. DNA for the CDR3: TGTGCCAGCAGTTTTGGACAGGGACAGGGGGAGCAGTACTTC.

This clonotype was counted at least ten times. The chain carries TRBV7-2 and TRBJ2-4; TRBD1 matches at 7 bases. Germline V gene data show CDR1 as SGHTA and CDR2 as FQGNSA. The CDR3 sequence is 15 residues long. V was clipped by 5 bases and J by 0 bases; unmatched bases: 4. In nucleotides, the CDR3 is TGTGCCAGCAGCCCGGACAGGCTAGCCAAAAACATTCAGTACTTC. Protein: CASSPDRLAKNIQYF. The complete variable domain, with remaining parts taken from reference TRBV7-2 and TRBJ2-4, reads GAGVSQSPSNKVTEKGKDVELRCDPISGHTALYWYRQSLGQGLEFLIYFQGNSAPDKSGLPSDRFSAERTGGSVSTLTIQRTQQEDSAVYLCASSPDRLAKNIQYFGAGTRLSVL.

This clonotype was seen repeatedly, ten times or more. The chain carries TRBV2 and TRBJ1-1; 9 positions match TRBD1. After removal of 10 bases from V and 5 bases from J, the junction contained 8 bases not matched to a gene. This CDR3 spans 13 amino acids. Germline loops: CDR1 SNHLY, CDR2 FYNNEI. The CDR3 DNA is TGTGCCACAGGACAGGGGTTCGAGACTGAAGCTTTCTTT. This sequence encodes CATGQGFETEAFF.

This clonotype showed up many times. The chain employs TRBV7-3 and TRBJ2-1, with TRBD2 as a possible D gene (6 bases). This CDR3 contains 13 residues. CDR1 is SGHTA, CDR2 FQGTGA, per germline. Trimming removed 3 bases at V and 5 bases at J, with 8 bases between. CDR3 nucleotides: TGTGCCAGCAGCTTGGGGACTCACAATGAGCAGTTCTTC. It encodes CASSLGTHNEQFF.

This clonotype was seen a handful of times. In DNA form, the CDR3 reads TGTGCCAGCAGGGACCGGGACTTGGGTACAGATACGCAGTATTTT. Amino acids: CASRDRDLGTDTQYF. This chain connects TRBV7-9 to TRBJ2-3, with a possible D match to TRBD2 (6 bases). Germline V CDR1 and CDR2: SEHNR, FQNEAQ (reference sequence). V was pared by 6 bases and J by 3 bases, with 16 bases between. There are 15 residues in the CDR3.

This clonotype was observed many times. The chain combines TRBV7-2 with TRBJ1-4; D is possibly TRBD1 (6 bases). The CDR3 covers 15 residues. Trimming removed 5 bases from V and 7 bases from J, with 17 bases in between. Germline values: CDR1 SGHTA, CDR2 FQGNSA. The CDR3 DNA reads TGTGCCAGCAGCCCTCTGACAGGAGGTCGTGAAAAACTGTTTTTT. The encoded protein is CASSPLTGGREKLFF.

This clonotype was recorded many times. The chain carries TRBV2 and TRBJ2-5; 7 positions agree with TRBD2. The V and J ends lost 6 bases and 4 bases, in that order; junction bases with no gene match: 11. Germline V CDR1 and CDR2: SNHLY, FYNNEI. This CDR3 comprises 15 residues. CDR3 coding DNA: TGTGCCAGCAGGGCACGTGGACTAGGAGGAGAGACCCAGTACTTC. This translates into CASRARGLGGETQYF.

There are many counts of this clonotype. CDR3 sequence reads: CASSQVLDPVGGRGYTF. Here the CDR3 DNA reads TGCGCCAGCAGCCAAGTTTTGGATCCGGTCGGCGGTCGGGGCTACACCTTC. V is TRBV4-1 and J is TRBJ1-2, with D hard to call. This CDR3 spans 17 amino acids. Trimming removed 1 base at V and 8 bases at J, with 23 bases between. Per the germline V gene, CDR1 is MGHRA and CDR2 is YSYEKL.

This clonotype has at least ten counts. DNA for the CDR3: TGCAGCGGTGGGTTTAGACAGGGTACCACTGAAGCTTTCTTT. It specifies CSGGFRQGTTEAFF. This chain joins TRBV29-1 and TRBJ1-1; 7 bases align to TRBD1. J lost 4 bases, V lost 7 bases, and 12 bases had no gene match. The germline gives CDR1 SQVTM, CDR2 ANQGSEA. The CDR3 runs 14 residues.

This clonotype was detected ten times or more. The J gene is TRBJ2-7, the V gene TRBV4-1, with 8 bases identical to TRBD2. CDR1 and CDR2 from the germline V gene are MGHRA and YSYEKL. V shed 4 bases and J 6 bases; nucleotides not matched to a gene: 2. The CDR3 covers 12 residues. The CDR3 nucleotides read TGCGCCAGCAGCCCCGGGGGGGTCGAGCAGTACTTC. Translation: CASSPGGVEQYF.

This clonotype was counted only a few times. This rearrangement joins TRBV24-1 to TRBJ2-3; no definite D call. The CDR3 runs to 11 residues. Germline assignment: CDR1 KGHDR and CDR2 SFDVKD. V gave up 3 bases and J gave up 9 bases, with 6 bases separating them. CDR3 bases: TGTGCCACCAGTGATACGGAAACGCAGTATTTT. Its translation is CATSDTETQYF.